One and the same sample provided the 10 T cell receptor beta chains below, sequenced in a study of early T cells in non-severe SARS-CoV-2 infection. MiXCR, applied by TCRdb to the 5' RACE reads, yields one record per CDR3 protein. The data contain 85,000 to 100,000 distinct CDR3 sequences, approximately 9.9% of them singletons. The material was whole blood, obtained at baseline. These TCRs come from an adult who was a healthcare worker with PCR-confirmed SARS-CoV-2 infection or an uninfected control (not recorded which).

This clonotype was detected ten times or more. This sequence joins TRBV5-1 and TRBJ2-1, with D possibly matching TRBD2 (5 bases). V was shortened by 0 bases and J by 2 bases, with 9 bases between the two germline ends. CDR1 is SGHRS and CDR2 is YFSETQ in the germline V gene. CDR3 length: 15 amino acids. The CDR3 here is CASSLARETYNEQFF. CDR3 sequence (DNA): TGCGCCAGCAGCTTGGCTCGGGAAACCTACAATGAGCAGTTCTTC.

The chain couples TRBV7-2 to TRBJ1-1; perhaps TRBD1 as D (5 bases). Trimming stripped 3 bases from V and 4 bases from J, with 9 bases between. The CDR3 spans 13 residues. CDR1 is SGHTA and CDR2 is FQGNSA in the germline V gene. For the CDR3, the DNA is TGTGCCAGCAGCTTTGGGGGAAGCACTGAAGCTTTCTTT. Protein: CASSFGGSTEAFF.

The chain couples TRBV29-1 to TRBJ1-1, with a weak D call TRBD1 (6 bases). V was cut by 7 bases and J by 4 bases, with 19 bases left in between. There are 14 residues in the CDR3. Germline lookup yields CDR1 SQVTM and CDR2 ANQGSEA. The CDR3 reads CSAILATGTTEAFF. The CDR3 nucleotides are TGCAGCGCTATTCTCGCTACAGGGACCACTGAAGCTTTCTTT.

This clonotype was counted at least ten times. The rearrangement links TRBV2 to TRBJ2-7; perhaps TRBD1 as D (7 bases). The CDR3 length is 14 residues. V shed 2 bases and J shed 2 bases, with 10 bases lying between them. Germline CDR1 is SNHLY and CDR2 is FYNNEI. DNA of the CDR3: TGTGCCAGCAGTGAAAGGAGGGGGCCCTACGAGCAGTACTTC. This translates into CASSERRGPYEQYF.

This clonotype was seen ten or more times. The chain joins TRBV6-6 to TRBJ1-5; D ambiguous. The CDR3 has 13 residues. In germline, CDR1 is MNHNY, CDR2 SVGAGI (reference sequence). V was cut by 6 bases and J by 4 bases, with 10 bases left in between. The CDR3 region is CASSFPGNQPQHF. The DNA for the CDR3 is TGTGCCAGCAGCTTCCCGGGGAATCAGCCCCAGCATTTT.

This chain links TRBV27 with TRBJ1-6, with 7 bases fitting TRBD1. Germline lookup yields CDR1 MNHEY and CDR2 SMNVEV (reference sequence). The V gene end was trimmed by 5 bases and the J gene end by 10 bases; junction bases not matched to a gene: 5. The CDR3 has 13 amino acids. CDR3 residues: CASSLAGGSPLHF. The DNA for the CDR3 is TGTGCCAGCAGTCTAGCAGGGGGGTCACCCCTCCACTTT.

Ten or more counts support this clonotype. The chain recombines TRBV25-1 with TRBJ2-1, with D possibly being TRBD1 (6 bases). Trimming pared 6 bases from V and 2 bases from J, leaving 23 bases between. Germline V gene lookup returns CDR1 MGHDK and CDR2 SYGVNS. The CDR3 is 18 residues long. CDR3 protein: CASRGPYDRPAPYNEQFF. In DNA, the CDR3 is TGTGCCAGCAGGGGACCTTACGACAGGCCCGCTCCCTACAATGAGCAGTTCTTC.

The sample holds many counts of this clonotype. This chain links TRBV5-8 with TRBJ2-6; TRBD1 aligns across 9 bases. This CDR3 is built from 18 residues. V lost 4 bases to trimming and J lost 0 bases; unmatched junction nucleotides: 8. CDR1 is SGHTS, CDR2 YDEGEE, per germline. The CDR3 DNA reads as TGTGCCAGCAGCATAGACAGGGGGACAGGCTCTGGGGCCAACGTCCTGACTTTC. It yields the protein CASSIDRGTGSGANVLTF.

CDR3: CASSPLRGPLNTGELFF. As DNA, the CDR3 is TGTGCCAGCAGCCCGCTAAGGGGCCCCCTGAACACCGGGGAGCTGTTTTTT. The chain recombines TRBV7-2 with TRBJ2-2; possibly TRBD1 for D (5 bases). The CDR3 sequence is 17 residues long. The germline V gene encodes CDR1 SGHTA and CDR2 FQGNSA. V was clipped by 5 bases and J by 1 base, with 17 bases between them.

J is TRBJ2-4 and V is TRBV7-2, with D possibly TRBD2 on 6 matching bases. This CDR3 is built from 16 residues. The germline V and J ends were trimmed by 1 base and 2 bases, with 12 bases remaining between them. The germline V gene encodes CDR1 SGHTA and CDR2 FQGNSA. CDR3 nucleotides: TGTGCCAGCAGCTTAGACGGGGGAGCGTCCAAAAACATTCAGTACTTC. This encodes CASSLDGGASKNIQYF.